The T cell receptor (beta chain) described here comes from a study of resident and recirculating memory T cells in vitiligo. TCRdb's table, derived via immunoSEQ multiplex PCR, lists solely in-frame clones and lacks some. This table holds roughly 80,000 clones, 92% found once. Looked up from germline, CDR1 is SGHRS and CDR2 is YFSETQ. The CDR3 has 18 amino acids. Trimming cost V 0 bases and J 3 bases; bases outside gene matches: 8. The sequence came from a male donor with vitiligo. Sequenced sample: blood. The chain carries TRBV5-1 and TRBJ2-1; 11 nucleotides line up with TRBD2. The CDR3 DNA sequence: TGCGCCAGCAGCTTGGTCGGGACTAGCGGAGGGATCTACAATGAGCAGTTCTTC. It yields the protein CASSLVGTSGGIYNEQFF.